These T cell receptor beta chains were read from a single sample in a study of neoadjuvant anti-PD-1 for oral cavity cancer. The method was immunoSEQ multiplex PCR; TCRdb's version includes in-frame clones alone and lacks a portion of them. Among 15,000 or so clones listed, 65% were seen once. The source was PBMCs, collected before nivolumab (anti-PD-1) treatment. The receptors come from a person aged 40 to 85 with oral cavity squamous cell carcinoma. The CDR3 runs from the conserved cysteine through the conserved F or W. Fields, in order: V gene, CDR3 protein.

>TRBV20-1
CSAPRYNEQFF
>TRBV9
CASSALGGSELDEQFF
>TRBV10-2
CASQNPAGGNEKLFF
>TRBV5-1
CASSLGQGARTYSYEQYF
>TRBV30
CAWREGNTGELFF
>TRBV19
CASSTALGEGRLRDTQYF
>TRBV19
CASSPGQGSEAFF
>TRBV9
CASSPPGSSGANVLTF
>TRBV19
CASKGRQGLPINQPQHF
>TRBV30
CAWSTGAEQYF
>TRBV11-3
CASSLVPLAEQFF
>TRBV11-3
CASSPAPWETQYF
>TRBV11-2
CASSLDRGGKGTGELFF
>TRBV5-1
CASSSRTSGSSNTGELFF
>TRBV6-5
CASSRGGHYGYTF
>TRBV6-5
CASRMDAGAYNEQFF
>TRBV19
CASSIVPGQGFGDQPQHF
>TRBV30
CAWRSQGESEAFF
>TRBV6-1
CASSTTSQGSGGYTF
>TRBV28
CASSLSGRGSGYTF
>TRBV5-4
CASSLGSGNTIYF
>TRBV6-4
CASSVSGNNEQFF